This T cell receptor beta chain was recovered during a study of blood T cell repertoires in COVID-19. Cohort 3 donors were reported recovered after two negative PCRs, clearance, or symptom resolution. Trimming took 4 bases from V and 3 from J, leaving 18 bases between them. This CDR3 has 16 residues. Germline CDR1 is LGHDT and CDR2 is YNNKEL (reference sequence). Assay: immunoSEQ multiplex PCR; the TCRdb copy retains only in-frame clones and omits some. There are hundreds of thousands of clones in the sample; more than 85% occur only once, and roughly 1.6% lies in the top ten. This receptor was identified in a woman aged 45-65 years who had recovered from COVID-19. Sequencing input: PBMCs or T cells enriched from blood (not recorded which). The rearrangement joins TRBV3-1 (or the pseudogene TRBV3-2) to TRBJ1-1; D may be TRBD1 (6 bases). Written as DNA, the CDR3 is TGTGCCAGCAGCCTCCGGAGGGCCGGGGGGCACACTGAAGCTTTCTTT. This encodes CASSLRRAGGHTEAFF.